These 10 T cell receptor beta chains share one sample of origin, sequenced in a study of blood T cell repertoires in COVID-19. Clones were read by immunoSEQ multiplex PCR, and TCRdb kept only the in-frame ones, dropping some. The repertoire has some 150,000 clones, 65% to 85% of them found once; the top ten carry over 6.5%. The source material was peripheral blood. The receptors originated from a man aged 50 to 60 with active or convalescent COVID-19.

CDR3: CATSVSLPGTDTQYF. For the CDR3, the DNA is TGTGCCACCAGTGTGTCGCTGCCGGGCACAGATACGCAGTATTTT. The rearrangement joins TRBV24-1 to TRBJ2-3; D is ambiguous. The germline gives CDR1 KGHDR, CDR2 SFDVKD. V lost 5 bases to trimming and J lost 1 base, with 12 bases between them. CDR3 length: 15 amino acids.

The chain recombines TRBV6-5 with TRBJ2-7; D uncertain. Germline V lookup: CDR1 MNHEY, CDR2 SVGAGI. V was shortened by 6 bases and J by 5 bases, with 8 bases between the two germline ends. This CDR3 is built from 11 residues. The CDR3 sequence: CASRATHEQYF. As DNA, the CDR3 is TGTGCCAGCAGGGCGACTCACGAGCAGTACTTC.

This clone was counted a few times. This chain links TRBV28 with TRBJ1-2; 8 bases fit TRBD1. Germline assignment: CDR1 MDHEN and CDR2 SYDVKM. The CDR3 sequence is 15 residues long. V trimming: 5 bases; J trimming: 6 bases; junction bases outside the gene matches: 11. The CDR3 DNA follows: TGTGCCAGCAGTCCGACCCCGACAGGGGTGGATGGCTACACCTTC. Protein sequence: CASSPTPTGVDGYTF.

For the CDR3, the DNA is TGTGCCAGCAGCTTAATACTAGCTCCCTACAATGAGCAGTTCTTC. This codes for CASSLILAPYNEQFF. The chain carries TRBV7-3 and TRBJ2-1; D may be TRBD2 (6 bases). The germline V and J ends were trimmed by 1 base and 2 bases, with 9 bases remaining between them. From germline, CDR1 is SGHTA and CDR2 FQGTGA. The CDR3 has 15 amino acids.

This clone has only a few counts. The CDR3 loop reads CASSLFGSSYNEQFF. The CDR3 DNA follows: TGTGCCAGCAGCTTATTCGGGAGCTCCTACAATGAGCAGTTCTTC. The chain is built from TRBV11-2 and TRBJ2-1; D is possibly TRBD2 (6 bases). Trimming took off 2 bases at V and 0 bases at J, with 8 bases between the two ends. This CDR3 has 15 residues. Per the germline V gene, CDR1 is SGHAT and CDR2 is FQNNGV. Looking up the rest from reference TRBV11-2 and TRBJ2-1 gives the full variable domain: EAGVAQSPRYKIIEKRQSVAFWCNPISGHATLYWYQQILGQGPKLLIQFQNNGVVDDSQLPKDRFSAERLKGVDSTLKIQPAKLEDSAVYLCASSLFGSSYNEQFFGPGTRLTVL.

This clone was picked up one time. The V gene is TRBV7-2, the J gene TRBJ2-1; 13 nucleotides line up with TRBD2. V lost 5 bases and J lost 9; bases outside the gene matches: 7. There are 15 residues in the CDR3. Germline lookup yields CDR1 SGHTA and CDR2 FQGNSA. CDR3 residues: CASSLTGTSGIEQFF. The CDR3 nucleotides read TGTGCCAGCAGCCTCACCGGGACTAGCGGGATTGAGCAGTTCTTC. Using reference TRBV7-2 and TRBJ2-1 for the parts outside the CDR3, the full variable domain is GAGVSQSPSNKVTEKGKDVELRCDPISGHTALYWYRQSLGQGLEFLIYFQGNSAPDKSGLPSDRFSAERTGGSVSTLTIQRTQQEDSAVYLCASSLTGTSGIEQFFGPGTRLTVL.

The genes are TRBV18 and TRBJ2-2, with D possibly TRBD2 on 7 matching bases. CDR1 and CDR2 (germline): KGHSH, LQKENI. The V and J ends lost 5 bases and 0 bases respectively, with 10 bases between them. This CDR3 comprises 15 residues. The CDR3: CASSGGASNTGELFF. The DNA of the CDR3 is TGTGCCAGCTCAGGGGGGGCCTCGAACACCGGGGAGCTGTTTTTT.

This rearrangement joins TRBV5-1 to TRBJ2-2, with 7 bases identical to TRBD2. The CDR3 sequence is 15 residues long. Losses at the gene ends were 4 bases for V and 2 bases for J; bases not matched to a gene: 5. In germline, CDR1 is SGHRS, CDR2 YFSETQ. The CDR3 loop reads CASSAVAGNTGELFF. In nucleotides, the CDR3 is TGCGCCAGCAGCGCTGTAGCGGGTAACACCGGGGAGCTGTTTTTT. Full variable domain (outside the CDR3, taken from reference TRBV5-1 and TRBJ2-2): KAGVTQTPRYLIKTRGQQVTLSCSPISGHRSVSWYQQTPGQGLQFLFEYFSETQRNKGNFPGRFSGRQFSNSRSEMNVSTLELGDSALYLCASSAVAGNTGELFFGEGSRLTVL.

The chain carries TRBV28 and TRBJ1-2, with 8 bases matching TRBD1. V shed 7 bases and J 8 bases; nucleotides not matched to a gene: 15. CDR3 length equals 15 residues. Per germline, CDR1 MDHEN and CDR2 SYDVKM. CDR3 sequence (DNA): TGTGCCAGCACCACATCCGGGACAGGACCTCGGGGCTACACCTTC. Residues: CASTTSGTGPRGYTF.

The rearrangement joins TRBV5-4 to TRBJ2-1; 8 nucleotides align to TRBD1. The length of the CDR3 is 17 residues. V gave up 7 bases and J gave up 0 bases; unmatched junction bases: 12. The germline gives CDR1 SGHNT, CDR2 YYREEE (reference sequence). CDR3 residues: CASRPRTGHGSYNEQFF. Written as DNA, the CDR3 is TGTGCCAGCCGCCCTCGGACAGGGCACGGCTCCTACAATGAGCAGTTCTTC.